This TCR beta chain was sequenced during a study of blood T cell repertoires in COVID-19. At the level of the study: The cDNA or gDNA used as material had been derived from T cells, B-cell-depleted T cells, or PBMCs.

The data were produced by immunoSEQ multiplex PCR, yet TCRdb's version contains in-frame clones alone and is incomplete. The sample lists roughly 380,000 clones, approximately 77% occurring once. Trimming at V came to 4 bases and at J to 0 bases, leaving 5 bases not matched to a gene. Germline V gene lookup returns CDR1 MNHNS and CDR2 SASEGT. This CDR3 is built from 17 residues. This sequence was found in a human donor with acute or convalescent COVID-19. The donor label of this sample is uncertain. The J gene is TRBJ1-5, the V gene TRBV6-1; TRBD1 matches 11 bases. Sequencing was performed on peripheral blood. The CDR3 here is CASSADRGRVSNQPQHF. CDR3 sequence (DNA): TGTGCCAGCAGTGCGGACAGGGGGCGCGTTAGCAATCAGCCCCAGCATTTT.